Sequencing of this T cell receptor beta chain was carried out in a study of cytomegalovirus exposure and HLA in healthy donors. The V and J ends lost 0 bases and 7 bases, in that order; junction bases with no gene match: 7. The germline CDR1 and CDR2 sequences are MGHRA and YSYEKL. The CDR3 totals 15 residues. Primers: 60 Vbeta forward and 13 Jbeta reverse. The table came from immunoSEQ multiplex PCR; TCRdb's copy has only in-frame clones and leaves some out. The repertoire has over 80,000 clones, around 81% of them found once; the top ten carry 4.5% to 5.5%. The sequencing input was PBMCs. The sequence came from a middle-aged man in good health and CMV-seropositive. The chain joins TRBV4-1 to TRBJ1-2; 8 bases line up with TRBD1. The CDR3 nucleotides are TGCGCCAGCAGCCAAGATGCCCAGGGGGCCGTTGGCTACACCTTC. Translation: CASSQDAQGAVGYTF.